A single sample is the source of the 9 T cell receptor beta chains below, sequenced in a study of identical twins. TCRdb re-derived calls from the 5' RACE reads in MiXCR, one entry per CDR3 protein. The data hold 450,000 or so distinct CDR3 sequences, with approximately 15% observed a single time. The same sample was also studied in work on yellow fever vaccine responses in identical twins.

Sequenced input: CD4+ T cells sorted from blood. These receptors were obtained from a woman aged 18-29 years in good health.

This clonotype has more than one count but fewer than ten. This rearrangement joins TRBV3-1 to TRBJ2-7; D is unresolved. This CDR3 is built from 12 residues. Trimming took 3 bases from V and 1 from J, leaving 4 bases between them. The germline V gene has CDR1 LGHDT and CDR2 YNNKEL (reference sequence). Here the CDR3 reads CASSHKSYEQYF. The DNA for the CDR3 is TGTGCCAGCAGCCACAAGTCCTACGAGCAGTACTTC.

This chain uses TRBV5-5 with TRBJ1-1; D gene uncertain. Looked up from germline, CDR1 is SGHKS and CDR2 is YYEKEE (reference sequence). Between the trimmed V and J ends, which lost 2 bases and 3 bases, there was a span of 8 bases. The CDR3 sequence is 13 residues long. The DNA of the CDR3 is TGTGCCAGCAGCTTCGCAGGAGACACTGAAGCTTTCTTT. It is translated as CASSFAGDTEAFF. The variable domain in full, with the rest retrieved from reference TRBV5-5 and TRBJ1-1, is DAGVTQSPTHLIKTRGQQVTLRCSPISGHKSVSWYQQVLGQGPQFIFQYYEKEERGRGNFPDRFSARQFPNYSSELNVNALLLGDSALYLCASSFAGDTEAFFGQGTRLTVV.

This clonotype was seen more than once but under ten times. V and J are TRBV6-2 or TRBV6-3 and TRBJ2-3, with TRBD1 identical over 7 bases. The V and J ends lost 2 bases and 3 bases, in that order; junction bases with no gene match: 8. This CDR3 comprises 16 residues. Germline CDR1 MNHEY, CDR2 SVGEGT. CDR3 coding DNA: TGTGCCAGCAGTTACGGTCGACAGGGTTGGACAGATACGCAGTATTTT. This codes for CASSYGRQGWTDTQYF.

V is TRBV25-1 and J is TRBJ2-7, with 9 bases fitting TRBD2. The CDR3 extends over 15 amino acids. Germline assignment: CDR1 MGHDK and CDR2 SYGVNS. V gave up 8 bases and J gave up 4 bases; unmatched junction bases: 12. The CDR3 sequence: CASPRGGAGGYEQYF. The CDR3, as DNA: TGTGCCAGCCCGAGGGGGGGTGCGGGAGGGTACGAGCAGTACTTC.

The DNA for the CDR3 is TGTGCCAGCAGCCCTCAAAGGGGGCCCAGCTCCTACGAGCAGTACTTC. This sequence encodes CASSPQRGPSSYEQYF. This chain connects TRBV7-2 to TRBJ2-7, with TRBD1 matching 7 bases. Per the germline V gene, CDR1 is SGHTA and CDR2 is FQGNSA. CDR3 length equals 16 residues. Germline trimming cut 5 bases from V and 0 bases from J; bases unmatched to any gene: 10.

The chain uses TRBV3-1 and TRBJ2-4, with TRBD1 identical over 10 bases. The V segment lost 11 bases and the J segment 1 base; nucleotides outside the gene matches: 20. The germline CDR1 and CDR2 sequences are LGHDT and YNNKEL (reference sequence). This CDR3 has 19 amino acids. The CDR3 DNA sequence: TGTGCCTTCTCCCTTATAGGCGGGACAGGGGTTCGGGCCAAAAACATTCAGTACTTC. It codes for CAFSLIGGTGVRAKNIQYF.

This chain connects TRBV7-9 to TRBJ2-7, with TRBD2 matching 10 bases. Germline V gene sequence: CDR1 SEHNR, CDR2 FQNEAQ (reference sequence). CDR3 length: 15 residues. V shed 3 bases, J shed 4 bases, and the junction held 6 bases outside the gene matches. CDR3 loop: CASSLGSGGNYEQYF. The CDR3 DNA reads TGTGCCAGCAGCTTGGGTAGCGGGGGGAATTACGAGCAGTACTTC.

The chain couples TRBV7-2 to TRBJ2-7, with 8 nucleotides matching TRBD1. The CDR3 sequence is 14 residues long. Trimming took 1 base from V and 5 from J; bases not matched to a gene: 4. Germline loops: CDR1 SGHTA, CDR2 FQGNSA. CDR3 residues: CASSLGQGNHEQYF. DNA for the CDR3: TGTGCCAGCAGCTTAGGACAGGGGAACCACGAGCAGTACTTC.

This clonotype has only a few counts. CDR3 protein: CASSSFLSGYTF. CDR3 coding DNA: TGTGCCAGCAGTTCGTTTTTGTCTGGCTACACCTTC. The rearrangement joins TRBV28 to TRBJ1-2; D is unresolved. CDR1 and CDR2 (germline): MDHEN, SYDVKM. V was trimmed by 4 bases and J by 7 bases, leaving 10 bases between them. The CDR3 consists of 12 residues.